This T cell receptor beta chain was captured in a study of brain T cells in children with intractable seizures. Profiling relied on immunoSEQ multiplex PCR, and the TCRdb table lists in-frame clones only, not all of them. The sample contains about 340,000 clones, more than 85% of which appear only once. Findings and caveats of the study: Pre- and post-surgery blood differed in depth, so pre-surgery absences may be undersampling. Viral specificity was inferred only from CDR3 similarity; HCMV serostatus was unknown.

This CDR3 is built from 16 residues. In germline, CDR1 is MNHNS, CDR2 SASEGT. The germline V and J ends were trimmed by 2 bases and 4 bases, with 14 bases remaining between them. A note on this clone: Its target is not known.

Described time point: blood from clinic visit 5 months post-surgery; TSC patient then seizure free. The sequenced cases were selected for having the highest brain T cell transcript signatures. Pre-surgery treatment included at least one anti-epileptic drug. The clonotype was recovered from a boy in the first two years of life with tuberous sclerosis and intractable seizures. Source: peripheral blood, taken about 5 months after surgery. This sequence joins TRBV6-1 and TRBJ1-4, with no clear D. In DNA form, the CDR3 reads TGTGCCAGCAGTGAACCCGACGGCCTGTTTAATGAAAAACTGTTTTTT. It yields the protein CASSEPDGLFNEKLFF.